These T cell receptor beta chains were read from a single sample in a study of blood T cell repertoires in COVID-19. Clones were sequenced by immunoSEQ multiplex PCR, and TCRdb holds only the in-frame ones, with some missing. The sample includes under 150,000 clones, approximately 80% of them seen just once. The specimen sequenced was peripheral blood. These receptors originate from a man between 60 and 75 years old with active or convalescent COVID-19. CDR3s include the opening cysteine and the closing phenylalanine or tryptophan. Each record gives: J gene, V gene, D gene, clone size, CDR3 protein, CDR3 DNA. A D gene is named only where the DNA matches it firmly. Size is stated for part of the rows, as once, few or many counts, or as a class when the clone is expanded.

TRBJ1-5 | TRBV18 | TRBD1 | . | CASSPSISGTGGRSNQPQHF | TGTGCCAGCTCACCATCAATTTCCGGGACAGGGGGCAGGAGCAATCAGCCCCAGCATTTT
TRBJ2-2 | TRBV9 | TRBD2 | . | CASSVGGGRSTGELFF | TGTGCCAGCAGCGTAGGGGGAGGGCGTAGCACCGGGGAGCTGTTTTTT
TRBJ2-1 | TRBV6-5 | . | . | CASAWRTELYNEQFF | TGTGCCAGCGCCTGGAGGACTGAATTGTACAATGAGCAGTTCTTC
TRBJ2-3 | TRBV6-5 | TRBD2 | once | CASQRGGTDTQYF | TGTGCCAGCCAGCGGGGCGGCACAGATACGCAGTATTTT
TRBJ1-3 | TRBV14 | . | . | CASSPLRGYSGNTIYF | TGTGCCAGCAGCCCCCTACGCGGTTACTCTGGAAACACCATATATTTT
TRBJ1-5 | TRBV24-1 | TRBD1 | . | CATSDRTGGVQPQHF | TGTGCCACCAGTGACAGGACAGGGGGCGTTCAGCCCCAGCATTTT
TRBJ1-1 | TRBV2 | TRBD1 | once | CASSGQGRNTEAFF | TGTGCCAGCAGTGGACAGGGGCGGAACACTGAAGCTTTCTTT
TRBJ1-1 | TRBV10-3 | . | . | CAISEVAGDTEAFF | TGTGCCATCAGTGAGGTAGCAGGGGACACTGAAGCTTTCTTT
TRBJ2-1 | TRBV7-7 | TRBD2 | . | CASSPTSAGVYNEQFF | TGTGCCAGCAGCCCCACGTCAGCGGGAGTTTACAATGAGCAGTTCTTC
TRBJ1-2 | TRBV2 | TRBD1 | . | CASKGQGRSYGYTF | TGTGCCAGCAAAGGACAGGGTCGGTCCTATGGCTACACCTTC
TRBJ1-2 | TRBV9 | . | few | CASSVGDSQGMGGYTF | TGTGCCAGCAGCGTAGGAGACAGTCAGGGAATGGGTGGCTACACCTTC
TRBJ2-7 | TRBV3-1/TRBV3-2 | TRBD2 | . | CASSPGTSGNYEQYF | TGTGCCAGCAGCCCCGGGACTAGCGGGAACTACGAGCAGTACTTC
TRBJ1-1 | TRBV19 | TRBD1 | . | CASSVRDSENTEAFF | TGTGCCAGTAGTGTGCGGGACAGTGAGAACACTGAAGCTTTCTTT
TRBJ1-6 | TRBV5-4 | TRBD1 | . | CASSAETTGSSYNSPLHF | TGTGCCAGCAGCGCGGAGACGACAGGGAGCTCCTATAATTCACCCCTCCACTTT
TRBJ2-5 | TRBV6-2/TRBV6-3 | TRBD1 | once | CASSSPGQGWETQYF | TGTGCCAGCAGTTCGCCCGGACAGGGCTGGGAGACCCAGTACTTC
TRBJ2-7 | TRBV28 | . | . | CASSPLDRFKVF | TGTGCCAGCAGTCCCCTGGACAGATTCAAGGTCTTC
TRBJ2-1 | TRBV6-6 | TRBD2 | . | CASSYPAGGPAEQFF | TGTGCCAGCAGTTACCCGGCGGGAGGGCCGGCTGAGCAGTTCTTC
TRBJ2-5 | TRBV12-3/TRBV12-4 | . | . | CASSSSVQETQYF | TGTGCCAGCAGTTCCAGCGTTCAAGAGACCCAGTACTTC
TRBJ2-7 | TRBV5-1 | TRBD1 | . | CASSWDGQGEIDEQYF | TGCGCCAGCAGCTGGGACGGACAGGGAGAAATCGACGAGCAGTACTTC
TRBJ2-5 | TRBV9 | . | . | CASSGGERQYQETQYF | TGTGCCAGCAGCGGTGGGGAGCGCCAGTACCAAGAGACCCAGTACTTC
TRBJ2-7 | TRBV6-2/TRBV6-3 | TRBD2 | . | CASSGRSGLAAWSGEQYF | TGTGCCAGCAGCGGCCGTTCTGGACTAGCGGCATGGTCCGGCGAGCAGTACTTC
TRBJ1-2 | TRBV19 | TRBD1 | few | CATGTGAPNGYTF | TGTGCCACTGGGACAGGGGCACCTAATGGCTACACCTTC
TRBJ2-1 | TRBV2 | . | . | CASGTYSYNEQFF | TGTGCCAGCGGGACTTACTCCTACAATGAGCAGTTCTTC
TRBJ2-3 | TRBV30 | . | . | CAWSLRGSDTQYF | TGTGCCTGGAGTCTCCGCGGCTCGGATACGCAGTATTTT
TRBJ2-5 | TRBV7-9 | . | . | CASSLGLVSLLETQYF | TGTGCCAGCAGCTTGGGGCTAGTCAGTTTGTTGGAGACCCAGTACTTC
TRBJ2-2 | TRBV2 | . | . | CASSPVGGNPSAGELFF | TGTGCCAGCAGTCCAGTAGGCGGGAATCCATCCGCCGGGGAGCTGTTTTTT
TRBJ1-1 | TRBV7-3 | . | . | CASSQYQWTEAFF | TGTGCCAGCAGCCAATACCAGTGGACTGAAGCTTTCTTT
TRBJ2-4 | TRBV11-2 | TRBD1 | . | CASSFGQENIQYF | TGTGCCAGCAGCTTTGGACAGGAAAACATTCAGTACTTC
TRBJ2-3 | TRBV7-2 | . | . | CASSSYRDRDTQYF | TGTGCCAGCAGCTCCTATCGGGATAGGGATACGCAGTATTTT
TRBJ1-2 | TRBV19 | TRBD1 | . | CATQKQGNYGYTF | TGTGCCACCCAAAAACAGGGGAACTATGGCTACACCTTC
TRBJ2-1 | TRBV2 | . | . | CASSERGREQFF | TGTGCCAGCAGTGAAAGGGGTAGGGAGCAGTTCTTC
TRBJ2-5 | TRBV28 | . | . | CASSPGLLPQTQYF | TGTGCCAGCAGCCCGGGACTCCTACCCCAGACCCAGTACTTC
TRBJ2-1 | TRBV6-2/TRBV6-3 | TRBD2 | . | CASSYRAGGGFNNEQFF | TGTGCCAGCAGTTACCGTGCGGGCGGGGGGTTCAACAATGAGCAGTTCTTC
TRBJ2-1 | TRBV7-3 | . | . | CASSLTKWAVPNEQFF | TGTGCCAGCAGCTTAACGAAATGGGCTGTACCCAATGAGCAGTTCTTC
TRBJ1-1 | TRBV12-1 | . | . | CASRAEDGGGKDAEAFF | TGTGCCAGCAGGGCTGAGGATGGGGGAGGCAAAGACGCTGAAGCTTTCTTT
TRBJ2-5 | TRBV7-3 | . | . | CASSVTGNQETQYF | TGTGCCAGCAGCGTTACCGGGAACCAAGAGACCCAGTACTTC
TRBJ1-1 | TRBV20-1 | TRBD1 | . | CRQGDGTEAFF | TGCAGGCAGGGGGACGGGACTGAAGCTTTCTTT
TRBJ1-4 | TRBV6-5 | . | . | CASSSTGSRLFF | TGTGCCAGCAGTTCGACCGGGTCTAGGCTGTTTTTT
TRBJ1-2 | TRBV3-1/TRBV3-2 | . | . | CASSQALGRNYGYTF | TGTGCCAGCAGCCAAGCCCTCGGGAGGAACTATGGCTACACCTTC
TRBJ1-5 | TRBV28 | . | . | CASTPFGGGSGQPQHF | TGTGCCAGCACTCCTTTCGGCGGGGGAAGCGGGCAGCCCCAGCATTTT
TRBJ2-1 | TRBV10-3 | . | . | CAIRGEGEQFF | TGTGCCATCAGGGGAGAGGGTGAGCAGTTCTTC
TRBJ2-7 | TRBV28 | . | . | CASTRPPGSYEQYF | TGTGCCAGCACGAGGCCCCCGGGATCCTACGAGCAGTACTTC
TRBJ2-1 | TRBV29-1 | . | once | CSFLIAVSYNEQFF | TGCAGCTTCCTCATAGCGGTCTCCTACAATGAGCAGTTCTTC
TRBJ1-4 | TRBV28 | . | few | CASSDSTYSNEKLFF | TGTGCCAGCAGTGACTCGACCTACTCTAATGAAAAACTGTTTTTT
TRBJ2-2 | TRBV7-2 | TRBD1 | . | CASSQDRGRSGELFF | TGTGCCAGCAGCCAGGACAGGGGGCGGTCCGGGGAGCTGTTTTTT
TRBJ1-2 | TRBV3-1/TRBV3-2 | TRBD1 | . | CASSQGGTGGGGYTF | TGTGCCAGCAGCCAAGGCGGGACAGGAGGCGGGGGCTACACCTTC
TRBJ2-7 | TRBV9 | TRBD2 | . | CASSPRFGAGGREEQYF | TGTGCCAGCAGCCCCCGCTTCGGTGCGGGAGGGCGGGAAGAGCAGTACTTC
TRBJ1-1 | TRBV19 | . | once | CASSIYEADTEAFF | TGTGCCAGTAGTATTTACGAGGCGGACACTGAAGCTTTCTTT
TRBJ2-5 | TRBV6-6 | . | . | CASSYAAPGHPETQYF | TGTGCCAGCAGTTACGCGGCTCCGGGTCACCCGGAGACCCAGTACTTC
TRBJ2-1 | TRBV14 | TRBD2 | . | CASSQANGGRTEQFF | TGTGCCAGCAGCCAAGCTAATGGCGGGAGGACAGAGCAGTTCTTC
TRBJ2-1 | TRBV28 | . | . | CASTISRNLYNEQFF | TGTGCCAGCACCATTTCCAGGAACCTCTACAATGAGCAGTTCTTC
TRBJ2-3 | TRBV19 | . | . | CASSIWYTGDRSTDTQYF | TGTGCCAGTAGTATTTGGTACACAGGCGATCGTAGCACAGATACGCAGTATTTT
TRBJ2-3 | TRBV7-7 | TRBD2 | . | CASSQSGSRDTQYF | TGTGCCAGCAGCCAGAGCGGGAGTAGGGATACGCAGTATTTT
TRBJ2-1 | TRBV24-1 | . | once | CATSDPPRSSYNEQFF | TGTGCCACCAGTGACCCGCCTAGAAGCTCCTACAATGAGCAGTTCTTC
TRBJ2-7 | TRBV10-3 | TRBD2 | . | CAISPEGTSGFYEQYF | TGTGCCATCAGTCCCGAGGGGACTAGCGGATTCTACGAGCAGTACTTC